The rows below give T cell receptor beta chains drawn from one sample of a study of CD8 T cells in ankylosing spondylitis. TCRdb reanalysed the 5' RACE reads using MiXCR and keeps one entry per CDR3 protein. The sample consists of approximately 250,000 distinct CDR3 sequences, 32% of them appearing once. The sample comprised blood, either unsorted or a sorted T cell fraction (not recorded which). These receptors were collected from a male donor with ankylosing spondylitis or in good health (not recorded which). Both conserved end residues are part of each CDR3. D genes are given only for firm matches. Clone size appears in some rows only: once, few, many, or a class for an expanded clone.

D gene	V gene	clone size	J gene	CDR3 protein	CDR3 DNA
.	TRBV6-5	.	TRBJ2-1	CASRDNNEQFF	TGTGCCAGCAGAGATAACAATGAGCAGTTCTTC
TRBD1	TRBV20-1	few	TRBJ1-2	CSANDRGDYGYTF	TGCAGTGCCAACGACAGGGGGGACTATGGCTACACCTTC
.	TRBV6-1	.	TRBJ2-6	CASIGGGANVLTF	TGTGCCAGCATCGGGGGTGGGGCCAACGTCCTGACTTTC
TRBD2	TRBV4-1	.	TRBJ2-1	CASNPGLASSYNEQFF	TGCGCCAGCAATCCGGGACTAGCGAGCTCCTACAATGAGCAGTTCTTC
.	TRBV6-1	.	TRBJ2-1	CASSLFRVGNEQFF	TGTGCCAGCAGTCTATTCAGGGTGGGCAATGAGCAGTTCTTC
.	TRBV12-3/TRBV12-4	few	TRBJ1-6	CASSSVRNSPLHF	TGTGCCAGCAGTTCAGTGCGTAATTCACCCCTCCACTTT
TRBD1	TRBV15	.	TRBJ2-5	CATSRDRQGAETQYF	TGTGCCACCAGCAGAGATCGGCAGGGGGCAGAGACCCAGTACTTC
TRBD2	TRBV12-3/TRBV12-4	.	TRBJ2-2	CAVGTSVSGELFF	TGTGCCGTGGGGACTAGCGTATCCGGGGAGCTGTTTTTT
.	TRBV14	few	TRBJ1-5	CASSQDPPRRNQPQHF	TGTGCCAGCAGCCAAGATCCACCGCGAAGGAATCAGCCCCAGCATTTT
.	TRBV10-2	few	TRBJ1-5	CASSESALRWSNQPQHF	TGCGCCAGCAGTGAGTCGGCCCTAAGGTGGAGCAATCAGCCCCAGCATTTT
.	TRBV12-3/TRBV12-4	.	TRBJ2-2	CASSFHGELFF	TGTGCCAGCAGTTTCCACGGGGAGCTGTTTTTT
.	TRBV5-1	few	TRBJ2-1	CASSLEREDEQFF	TGCGCCAGCAGCTTGGAAAGGGAAGATGAGCAGTTCTTC
TRBD1	TRBV29-1	.	TRBJ2-5	CSVEGFQGTAQETQYF	TGCAGCGTTGAGGGCTTCCAAGGGACAGCTCAAGAGACCCAGTACTTC
.	TRBV27	.	TRBJ2-7	CASSLADNYEQYF	TGTGCCAGCAGTTTGGCAGACAACTACGAGCAGTACTTC
TRBD1	TRBV9	.	TRBJ2-7	CASSVGTGPYEQYF	TGTGCCAGCAGCGTTGGGACAGGCCCCTACGAGCAGTACTTC
TRBD1	TRBV29-1	few	TRBJ2-1	CSAPDRGYNNEQFF	TGCAGCGCACCTGACAGGGGGTATAACAATGAGCAGTTCTTC
.	TRBV12-3/TRBV12-4	.	TRBJ2-2	CASSSGAGELFF	TGTGCCAGCAGTTCCGGGGCCGGGGAGCTGTTTTTT
TRBD2	TRBV12-3/TRBV12-4	.	TRBJ2-3	CASSLRGGLSDTQYF	TGTGCCAGCAGTTTGCGGGGGGGCCTCTCAGATACGCAGTATTTT
.	TRBV10-3	few	TRBJ2-6	CAISESGAGANVLTF	TGTGCCATCAGTGAGTCCGGGGCTGGGGCCAACGTCCTGACTTTC
.	TRBV5-1	.	TRBJ2-3	CASSPRGTTQYF	TGCGCCAGCAGCCCCCGGGGGACCACGCAGTATTTT
.	TRBV6-5	.	TRBJ2-2	CASSYRDTGELFF	TGTGCCAGCAGTTATCGGGATACCGGGGAGCTGTTTTTT
TRBD1	TRBV5-1	few	TRBJ2-5	CASSLVGTGGQETQYF	TGCGCCAGCAGCTTGGTTGGGACAGGGGGCCAGGAGACCCAGTACTTC
TRBD2	TRBV28	.	TRBJ2-1	CASTPGLAGGNEQFF	TGTGCCAGCACCCCGGGACTAGCGGGGGGTAATGAGCAGTTCTTC
.	TRBV28	.	TRBJ2-3	CASRSGVGDTQYF	TGTGCCAGCAGATCAGGGGTTGGAGATACGCAGTATTTT
.	TRBV12-3/TRBV12-4	.	TRBJ1-1	CASSPRLLPNTEAFF	TGTGCCAGCAGTCCCCGACTCTTACCGAACACTGAAGCTTTCTTT
TRBD2	TRBV12-3/TRBV12-4	.	TRBJ2-5	CASSPQAGGWTQYF	TGTGCCAGCAGCCCCCAGGCGGGGGGATGGACCCAGTACTTC